This T cell receptor (beta chain) was identified during a study of regulatory T cells in long-lasting Graves disease. Whole-study findings and limits: Patients whose Graves' disease persisted exhibited lower TCR diversity than those newly diagnosed. The study found persistent patients shared more public clonotypes (roughly 2,500) than new patients (over 900).

Arm-PCR with iRepertoire HTBI primers amplified the CDR3 regions for these TCR beta libraries. Using its own MiXCR run on the multiplex PCR reads, TCRdb lists one record per CDR3 protein. The sample lists roughly 400,000 distinct CDR3 sequences, around 20% occurring once. As to time point: persistent/refractory GD, antithyroid drugs over 5 years with positive TRAb. PBMCs were the source of the RNA used for TCR sequencing. Patients came through an endocrinology department, and that department was in Xi'an, China. Germline CDR1 is DFQATT and CDR2 is SNEGSKA (reference sequence). The CDR3 has 14 amino acids. Unmatched junction bases numbered 5, after V lost 0 bases and J lost 8 bases. On this clonotype itself: Its antigen is currently unknown.

The sequenced sample was peripheral blood mononuclear cells (PBMCs), obtained when the disease was refractory, from a patient treated with antithyroid drugs. The gene calls are TRBV20-1 and TRBJ2-1; 9 bases fit TRBD1. The clonotype comes from a female donor with Graves disease. CDR3 in amino acids: CSARDATGGDEQFF. The CDR3 nucleotides are TGCAGTGCTAGAGATGCGACAGGGGGTGATGAGCAGTTCTTC.